This TCR beta chain appears in the sequencing data of a study of cytomegalovirus exposure and HLA in healthy donors. Study information: Early released data comprised about 90 million unique TCRs from HLA-typed donors.

This clone was observed a handful of times. Its antigen is not known. Study-wide points: Later analysis identified a missense DCLRE1C variant that was linked to TCR beta V- and J-gene trimming. With further analysis later on, most CMV-associated TCR beta chains appeared HLA-restricted. Within an earlier analysis, most TCR beta V segments proved productive either about 87% or about 30% of the time.

Germline V lookup: CDR1 SGHVS, CDR2 FNYEAQ. This CDR3 has 17 amino acids. V lost 1 base, J lost 0 bases, and 13 bases lay in between. The PCR made use of 60 Vbeta and 13 Jbeta primers. Assay: immunoSEQ multiplex PCR; the TCRdb copy retains only in-frame clones and omits some. The profile covers 99,000 or so clones, with about 75% appearing a single time and roughly 5.9% taken by the ten largest. The chain combines TRBV7-6 with TRBJ1-3; no clear D. The origin of this receptor is a man aged 55 to 70 in good health and CMV-seropositive. The specimen sequenced was PBMCs. The CDR3 spells CASSLDVGSISGNTIYF. CDR3 DNA sequence: TGTGCCAGCAGCTTAGACGTTGGGAGCATCTCTGGAAACACCATATATTTT.